The clone carrying this T cell receptor beta chain has just a few counts. The CDR3 is 17 residues long. The V gene lost 0 bases and the J gene lost 0 bases, with 14 bases spanning the gap. CDR1 is SGHAT, CDR2 FQNNGV, per germline. This sample was taken from a study of cytomegalovirus exposure and HLA in healthy donors. Primers included in the PCR were 60 Vbeta and 13 Jbeta primers. Libraries were prepared by immunoSEQ multiplex PCR; TCRdb keeps only in-frame clonotypes and omits some of them. The table shows around 150,000 clones, with approximately 80% occurring only once. The material sequenced was PBMCs. The chain has TRBV11-2 and TRBJ2-5; a weak D match, TRBD2 (6 bases). The receptor comes from a young man in good health and CMV-seropositive. CDR3 in DNA: TGTGCCAGCAGCTTAGACCCCCCGCTAGCGAACCAAGAGACCCAGTACTTC. This encodes CASSLDPPLANQETQYF.